This T cell receptor beta chain derives from a study of blood T cell repertoires in COVID-19. In the study overall: Donors in the United States, Italy and Spain gave samples during acute or convalescent COVID-19. T cells, B-cell-depleted T cells, or PBMCs provided the cDNA or gDNA that served as material.

This CDR3 comprises 14 residues. Germline CDR1 is SNHLY and CDR2 is FYNNEI. V shed 5 bases, J shed 2 bases, and the junction held 2 bases outside the gene matches. In the original analysis: Amplifying reference gene primers gave estimates of nucleated cell counts. The table came from immunoSEQ multiplex PCR; TCRdb's copy has only in-frame clones and leaves some out. Clone size and the V and J calls come from that table; the DNA yielded D and trimming. The data show about 26,000 clones, roughly 90% seen once. This clonotype was obtained from a human donor in a cohort sampled during active COVID-19. Sequencing input: peripheral blood. The V gene is TRBV2, the J gene TRBJ2-1; 8 nucleotides agree with TRBD2. CDR3 nucleotides: TGTGCCAGCAGTTCGGGGGGGGCCTACAATGAGCAGTTCTTC. This encodes CASSSGGAYNEQFF.